Listed below are T cell receptor beta chains from one sample, sequenced in a study of blood T cell repertoires in COVID-19. Profiled with immunoSEQ multiplex PCR; TCRdb holds only in-frame clones, not every one. The sample contains a few hundred thousand clones, about 91% of which appear only once. The sample consisted of PBMCs or T cells enriched from blood (not recorded which). The receptors originated from a woman in her forties with acute COVID-19. Each CDR3 is given with its conserved first and last residue. The order of the fields is CDR3 protein, CDR3 DNA, D gene, J gene, V gene, clone size. A D gene is named only where the DNA matches it firmly. Clone size is stated in some rows and not others, as once, few, many or a class when expanded.

CAISESPYNEQFF,TGTGCCATCAGTGAGAGCCCCTACAATGAGCAGTTCTTC,-,TRBJ2-1,TRBV10-3,-
CASSPAGPGGGELFF,TGTGCCAGCTCTCCGGCGGGGCCGGGAGGCGGGGAGCTGTTTTTT,TRBD2,TRBJ2-2,TRBV19,-
CASSTVTGRRGNTIYF,TGTGCCAGTAGTACCGTTACAGGGCGAAGGGGAAACACCATATATTTT,-,TRBJ1-3,TRBV19,-
CASRRNRDRNYEQYF,TGCGCCAGCAGAAGAAACCGGGACAGGAACTACGAGCAGTACTTC,TRBD1,TRBJ2-7,TRBV5-1,-
CASSADRAGIWIF,TGTGCCAGCAGCGCGGACAGGGCGGGTATTTGGATCTTC,TRBD1,TRBJ2-1,TRBV7-2,-
CASSLPGKTYEQYF,TGTGCCAGCAGCTTGCCAGGGAAAACCTACGAGCAGTACTTC,-,TRBJ2-7,TRBV7-9,-
CSVEALAGETYNEQFF,TGCAGCGTTGAGGCACTAGCGGGGGAGACCTACAATGAGCAGTTCTTC,TRBD2,TRBJ2-1,TRBV29-1,-
CASSPGQGKMHYGYTF,TGTGCCAGCAGCCCCGGACAGGGGAAAATGCACTATGGCTACACCTTC,TRBD1,TRBJ1-2,TRBV11-3,-
CARDTGQGAWGELFF,TGTGCCCGGGATACGGGACAGGGGGCTTGGGGGGAGCTGTTTTTT,TRBD1,TRBJ2-2,TRBV30,-
CASSLLADANTGELFF,TGTGCCAGCAGCTTACTAGCTGACGCGAACACCGGGGAGCTGTTTTTT,-,TRBJ2-2,TRBV11-3,-
CASSPPGLMEQYF,TGTGCCAGCAGTCCTCCGGGACTCATGGAGCAGTACTTC,-,TRBJ2-7,TRBV9,few
CASSLDPRPGNEQFF,TGTGCCAGCAGCTTAGATCCTCGGCCAGGGAATGAGCAGTTCTTC,-,TRBJ2-1,TRBV11-3,once
CASSPPGQGSYTF,TGTGCCAGCAGCCCACCGGGACAGGGGAGCTACACCTTC,TRBD1,TRBJ1-2,TRBV5-6,-
CASSVDRNYGYTF,TGTGCCAGTAGCGTGGACAGGAACTATGGCTACACCTTC,TRBD1,TRBJ1-2,TRBV19,-
CASSAGQGANQPQHF,TGTGCCAGCAGCGCCGGACAGGGGGCGAATCAGCCCCAGCATTTT,TRBD1,TRBJ1-5,TRBV5-4,few
CASSPHRGGQKNIQYF,TGTGCCAGCAGCCCTCATAGGGGGGGGCAAAAAAACATTCAGTACTTC,-,TRBJ2-4,TRBV9,-
CASSSGLGTGTRNTF,TGTGCCAGCAGCTCCGGGTTGGGGACCGGGACACGGAACACCTTC,-,TRBJ1-2,TRBV7-8,-
CASGVLFGNTIYF,TGTGCCAGCGGAGTGCTTTTTGGAAACACCATATATTTT,-,TRBJ1-3,TRBV11-2,-
CASSASGQGPPLHF,TGCGCCAGCAGTGCCTCGGGACAGGGACCACCCCTCCACTTT,TRBD1,TRBJ1-6,TRBV10-2,-
CASSAGTGGGSSNQPQHF,TGTGCCAGCAGCGCCGGGACAGGGGGAGGATCGAGCAATCAGCCCCAGCATTTT,TRBD1,TRBJ1-5,TRBV9,-
CASSDTAQAPNTEAFF,TGTGCCAGCAGTGATACAGCCCAAGCCCCAAACACTGAAGCTTTCTTT,-,TRBJ1-1,TRBV2,-
CASSKGWTSPNTQYF,TGTGCCAGCAGTAAGGGCTGGACTTCTCCAAATACGCAGTATTTT,-,TRBJ2-3,TRBV27,few
CASSRRTSGTSDTQYF,TGTGCCAGCTCACGACGAACTAGCGGGACGTCAGATACGCAGTATTTT,TRBD2,TRBJ2-3,TRBV18,-
CASTSRSSYEQYF,TGCGCCAGCACCTCCAGGTCTTCCTACGAGCAGTACTTC,-,TRBJ2-7,TRBV5-1,once
CASRPGPGNTIYF,TGTGCCAGCAGACCAGGTCCTGGAAACACCATATATTTT,-,TRBJ1-3,TRBV5-6,-
CASSPDREYTF,TGCGCCAGCAGCCCGGACAGGGAATACACCTTC,TRBD1,TRBJ1-2,TRBV5-1,-
CASSQVSGQGANTGELFF,TGTGCCAGCAGCCAAGTGTCGGGACAGGGGGCGAACACCGGGGAGCTGTTTTTT,TRBD1,TRBJ2-2,TRBV4-2,-
CASVRGGPYQPQHF,TGTGCCAGCGTGAGGGGGGGCCCATATCAGCCCCAGCATTTT,-,TRBJ1-5,TRBV6-5,-
CASSLVQASDTQYF,TGCGCCAGCAGCTTGGTACAGGCGTCAGATACGCAGTATTTT,-,TRBJ2-3,TRBV5-1,-
CASRDSRPHYGYTF,TGTGCCAGCAGGGACAGCCGACCGCACTATGGCTACACCTTC,-,TRBJ1-2,TRBV3-1/TRBV3-2,-
CASSLEGGRRGSYTF,TGTGCCAGCAGTTTGGAGGGGGGGAGGCGCGGCAGCTACACCTTC,-,TRBJ1-2,TRBV28,once
CASGRGAKETQYF,TGCGCCAGTGGGAGGGGAGCTAAAGAGACCCAGTACTTC,TRBD2,TRBJ2-5,TRBV5-1,-
CASHPAGPYNEQFF,TGTGCCAGTCACCCCGCAGGGCCCTACAATGAGCAGTTCTTC,-,TRBJ2-1,TRBV18,-
CATSRRTGLHNEQFF,TGTGCCACCAGCAGGCGGACAGGGCTTCACAATGAGCAGTTCTTC,TRBD1,TRBJ2-1,TRBV15,-
CASSSPGQGLWEQYF,TGTGCCAGCAGTTCTCCGGGACAGGGGTTATGGGAGCAGTACTTC,TRBD1,TRBJ2-7,TRBV6-5,-
CATSDPSGGNTGELFF,TGTGCCACCAGTGATCCTAGCGGGGGGAACACCGGGGAGCTGTTTTTT,TRBD2,TRBJ2-2,TRBV24-1,once
CASSQDRGGTNEKLFF,TGCGCCAGCAGCCAAGATCGGGGAGGAACTAATGAAAAACTGTTTTTT,-,TRBJ1-4,TRBV4-1,-
CASSLGQGSSSLQPQHF,TGTGCCAGCAGCCTCGGACAGGGCTCAAGTTCGTTACAGCCCCAGCATTTT,TRBD1,TRBJ1-5,TRBV6-2/TRBV6-3,-
CASSSLAGEVNAGELFF,TGCGCCAGCAGCTCGCTAGCGGGAGAAGTTAATGCCGGGGAGCTGTTTTTT,TRBD2,TRBJ2-2,TRBV5-1,-
CASSLGAGIVTEAFF,TGTGCCAGCAGCTTAGGTGCAGGGATCGTAACTGAAGCTTTCTTT,-,TRBJ1-1,TRBV7-6,-
CASSGAGTGYILDYGYTF,TGTGCCAGCAGCGGTGCCGGGACAGGGTACATACTGGACTATGGCTACACCTTC,TRBD1,TRBJ1-2,TRBV2,-
CSVRGGPSLDEQFF,TGCAGCGTTCGGGGGGGACCCTCCCTGGATGAGCAGTTCTTC,TRBD2,TRBJ2-1,TRBV29-1,-
CASSQDHGKGYTF,TGCGCCAGCAGCCAAGATCACGGGAAGGGCTACACCTTC,-,TRBJ1-2,TRBV4-1,-
CATLKGLARQGKVGELFF,TGTGCCACCCTAAAGGGTTTAGCCCGGCAGGGGAAAGTCGGGGAGCTGTTTTTT,-,TRBJ2-2,TRBV7-9,-
CASSPRGYEQYF,TGTGCCAGCAGCCCAAGGGGCTACGAGCAGTACTTC,-,TRBJ2-7,TRBV2,-